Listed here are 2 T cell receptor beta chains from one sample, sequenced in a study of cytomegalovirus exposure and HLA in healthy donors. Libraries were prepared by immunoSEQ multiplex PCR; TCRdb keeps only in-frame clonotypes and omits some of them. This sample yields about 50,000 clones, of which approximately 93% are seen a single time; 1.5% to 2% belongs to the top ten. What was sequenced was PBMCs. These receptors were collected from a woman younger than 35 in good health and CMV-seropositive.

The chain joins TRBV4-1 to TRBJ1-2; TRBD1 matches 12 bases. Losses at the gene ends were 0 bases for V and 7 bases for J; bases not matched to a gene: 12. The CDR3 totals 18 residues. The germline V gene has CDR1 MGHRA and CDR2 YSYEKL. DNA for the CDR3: TGCGCCAGCAGCCAAGATCACCCCTCCGGGACAGGGGGCTCTGGCTACACCTTC. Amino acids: CASSQDHPSGTGGSGYTF.

The chain's CDR3 is CASSQLAGGTNTGELFF. The CDR3 bases are TGCGCCAGCAGCCAGCTAGCGGGGGGGACGAACACCGGGGAGCTGTTTTTT. V usage is TRBV4-1 and J usage is TRBJ2-2; 12 nucleotides line up with TRBD2. This CDR3 is 17 amino acids long. Trimming removed 3 bases from V and 0 bases from J; junction bases left unmatched: 2. Germline CDR1 is MGHRA and CDR2 is YSYEKL.